This T cell receptor beta chain was recorded in a study of vaccination effects on CD4 cells after COVID-19. Study-wide context: Samples were collected from a few convalescent patients early and late following vaccination. Post-vaccine sampling occurred a median 72 days after the second dose.

V was trimmed by 0 bases and J by 6 bases, leaving 8 bases between them. There are 13 residues in the CDR3. From germline, CDR1 is SGHRS and CDR2 YFSETQ. As regards this clone: What it binds is not known.

Overall study results and limits: Relatively few convalescent patients took part in the study, which had no early post-infection timepoints.

Some clones are missing from TCRdb's copy, which holds only in-frame ones; the method was immunoSEQ multiplex PCR. This sample has fewer than 15,000 clones, with about 74% found just once. Within the ViraFEST assay, antigen-specific CD4+ T cells underwent expansion with viral peptide pools prior to sequencing. Between days 9 and 10 of culture, CD4+ T cells were separated out. Documented for the person is a PCR-confirmed SARS-CoV-2 infection occurring between March and December 2020. BNT162b2 vaccine or mRNA-1273 vaccine was given to participants in two doses. The source material was CD4+ T cells from PBMCs cultured with HCoV-NL63 spike peptides, sampled after COVID-19 vaccination. The sequence was collected from a human donor who had a prior SARS-CoV-2 infection. The rearrangement links TRBV5-1 to TRBJ2-3, with D unresolved. This CDR3 reads CASSLVPSDTQYF. CDR3 DNA sequence: TGCGCCAGCAGCTTGGTGCCATCCGATACGCAGTATTTT.